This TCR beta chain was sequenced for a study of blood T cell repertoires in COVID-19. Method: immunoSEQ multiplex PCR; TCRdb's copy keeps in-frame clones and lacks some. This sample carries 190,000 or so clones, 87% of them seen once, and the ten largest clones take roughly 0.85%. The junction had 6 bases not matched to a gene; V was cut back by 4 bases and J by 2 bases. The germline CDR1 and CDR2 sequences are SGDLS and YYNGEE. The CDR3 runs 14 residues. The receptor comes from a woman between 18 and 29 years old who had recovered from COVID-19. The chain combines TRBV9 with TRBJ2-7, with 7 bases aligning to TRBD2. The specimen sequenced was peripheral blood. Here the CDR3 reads CASSPRDYPYEQYF. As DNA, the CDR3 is TGTGCCAGCAGCCCCCGGGACTACCCCTACGAGCAGTACTTC.